This T cell receptor (beta chain) was documented in a study of OX40 agonist ivuxolimab in advanced cancers. The overall study: Dose-escalation patients were diagnosed with hepatocellular carcinoma, melanoma, renal cell cancer or head and neck cancer. Of the patients, three showed partial responses, one with hepatocellular carcinoma and two with cutaneous melanoma.

Data came from immunoSEQ multiplex PCR; TCRdb stores just in-frame clones and leaves some out. The data contain over 65,000 clones, around 83% of them singletons. Whole-study findings and limits: At 0.1 to 3.0 mg/kg, CD4+ and CD8+ blood T cells expanded clonally by week 6. Also showing low normalized T-cell clonal expansion were some of the nonresponders.

Turning to this clone: Antigen specificity is unknown.

The CDR3 is 14 amino acids. The germline gives CDR1 ENHRY, CDR2 SYGVKD. V gave up 2 bases and J gave up 2 bases, with 9 bases separating them. The material sequenced was CD4+ or CD8+ T cells sorted from blood, taken in a trial of the OX40 agonist ivuxolimab. This chain connects TRBV10-3 to TRBJ2-5, with a weak D call TRBD1 (6 bases). The receptor comes from an adult with an advanced solid tumor such as melanoma, head and neck, liver or kidney cancer. The CDR3 DNA reads TGTGCCATCAGTGAGGGACAGAGACAAGAGACCCAGTACTTC. It yields the protein CAISEGQRQETQYF.